This T cell receptor (beta chain) was obtained from a study of T cell responses to AZD1222 COVID-19 vaccine. Second-dose intervals of approximately 4 or approximately 12 weeks were pooled. Only in-frame clones appear in the TCRdb table, and some are missing; sequencing was by immunoSEQ multiplex PCR. The table records fewer than 150,000 clones, over 85% of them present only once. The sample was peripheral blood, taken 28 days after the second AZD1222 dose. This TCR was sampled from an adult who received the AZD1222 COVID-19 vaccine.

The CDR3 protein is CASSANRVAEAFF. In nucleotides, the CDR3 is TGCGCCAGCAGCGCCAACAGGGTGGCTGAAGCTTTCTTT. This rearrangement joins TRBV5-1 to TRBJ1-1; D perhaps matches TRBD1 (6 bases). CDR1 is SGHRS and CDR2 is YFSETQ in the germline V gene. V dropped 4 bases and J dropped 6 bases, with 13 bases sitting between them. The CDR3 runs 13 residues.